These T cell receptor beta chains were read from a single sample in a study of identical twins. TCRdb recomputed calls from the 5' RACE reads with MiXCR, one row per CDR3 protein. The sample lists about 690,000 distinct CDR3 sequences, approximately 22% occurring once. This sample also belongs to another study, concerning T cells expressing NK-cell markers.

The source material was PBMCs. The receptors derive from a woman between 18 and 29 years old in good health. Both conserved end residues are part of each CDR3. D genes are given only for firm matches. Only part of the rows carry a size: once, few, many, or a class if the clone is expanded.

V: TRBV7-2
D: .
J: TRBJ2-7
size: many
DNA: TGTGCCAGCAGCCTCCCCTCCCAGTTGTACGAGCAGTACTTC
CDR3: CASSLPSQLYEQYF

V: TRBV29-1
D: TRBD1
J: TRBJ1-2
size: .
DNA: TGCAGCGGACAGGGTGACTATGGCTACACCTTC
CDR3: CSGQGDYGYTF

V: TRBV29-1
D: .
J: TRBJ2-7
size: few
DNA: TGCAGCGTTGTTCCCCCGACACTCTCCTACGAGCAGTACTTC
CDR3: CSVVPPTLSYEQYF

V: TRBV7-6
D: .
J: TRBJ1-2
size: .
DNA: TGTGCCAGCAGCCTGGAAGCAAAGGGCTATGGCTACACCTTC
CDR3: CASSLEAKGYGYTF

V: TRBV20-1
D: .
J: TRBJ2-7
size: many
DNA: TGCAGTGCTAGAGAGAAGCCCTTGGACGAGCAGTACTTC
CDR3: CSAREKPLDEQYF

V: TRBV12-3/TRBV12-4
D: .
J: TRBJ1-2
size: many
DNA: TGTGCCAGCAGTTTAGGGCAGGCAAACTATGGCTACACCTTC
CDR3: CASSLGQANYGYTF

V: TRBV4-3
D: TRBD2
J: TRBJ2-2
size: .
DNA: TGCGCCAGCAGCCAAGTAATTGGGACTAGCGTTGGAACCGGGGAGCTGTTTTTT
CDR3: CASSQVIGTSVGTGELFF

V: TRBV10-3
D: .
J: TRBJ1-2
size: .
DNA: TGTGCCATCAGTGAGTCGCATCGGGGATCTAACTATGGCTACACCTTC
CDR3: CAISESHRGSNYGYTF

V: TRBV20-1
D: .
J: TRBJ1-2
size: .
DNA: TGCAGTGCTAGAGTAGAGAACAGGGTTCATGGCTACACCTTC
CDR3: CSARVENRVHGYTF

V: TRBV13
D: .
J: TRBJ1-6
size: .
DNA: TGTGCCAGCAGCTTAGGGGAGGTTTCGGGTTCACCCCTCCACTTT
CDR3: CASSLGEVSGSPLHF

V: TRBV27
D: .
J: TRBJ1-1
size: many
DNA: TGTGCCAGCAGCTCTGGGGAGGTCACTGAAGCTTTCTTT
CDR3: CASSSGEVTEAFF

V: TRBV12-3/TRBV12-4
D: .
J: TRBJ2-1
size: few
DNA: TGTGCCAGCAGTTTTCCCGGAGTATTAGCAGACAATGAGCAGTTCTTC
CDR3: CASSFPGVLADNEQFF

V: TRBV18
D: .
J: TRBJ2-7
size: few
DNA: TGTGCCAGCTCAGCGGGTTATGGCTACGAGCAGTACTTC
CDR3: CASSAGYGYEQYF

V: TRBV7-9
D: TRBD2
J: TRBJ2-1
size: few
DNA: TGTGCCAGCAGCTCCGCGGGAGGCCCCCTCTACAATGAGCAGTTCTTC
CDR3: CASSSAGGPLYNEQFF

V: TRBV20-1
D: .
J: TRBJ1-2
size: many
DNA: TGCAGTGCTATCCAGGAGGCAGGAGGCTACACCTTC
CDR3: CSAIQEAGGYTF

V: TRBV5-5
D: TRBD2
J: TRBJ2-1
size: .
DNA: TGTGCCAGCAGCTTGGGGACTAGCGGGATACGAGAGCAGTTCTTC
CDR3: CASSLGTSGIREQFF

V: TRBV20-1
D: .
J: TRBJ1-2
size: many
DNA: TGCAGTGCCCTACACGTACCCTATGGCTACACCTTC
CDR3: CSALHVPYGYTF

V: TRBV6-1
D: .
J: TRBJ1-5
size: few
DNA: TGTGCCAGCAGTGAGACTTTCGCCCAGCCCCAGCATTTT
CDR3: CASSETFAQPQHF

V: TRBV7-9
D: .
J: TRBJ2-1
size: .
DNA: TGTGCCAGCAGCTTAGGGGGGGCAGCTGAGCAGTTCTTC
CDR3: CASSLGGAAEQFF

V: TRBV13
D: .
J: TRBJ1-1
size: few
DNA: TGTGCCAGCAGCTTAGGGGGTACATCGGCTGAAGCTTTCTTT
CDR3: CASSLGGTSAEAFF

V: TRBV20-1
D: .
J: TRBJ2-3
size: .
DNA: TGCAGTGCTGGATTGGGCACAGATACGCAGTATTTT
CDR3: CSAGLGTDTQYF

V: TRBV20-1
D: .
J: TRBJ2-1
size: few
DNA: TGCAGTGCTAGGAGAACACGCGACAATGAGCAGTTCTTC
CDR3: CSARRTRDNEQFF

V: TRBV7-9
D: .
J: TRBJ2-7
size: few
DNA: TGTGCCAGCAGCCGGACGGCTTACGAGCAGTACTTC
CDR3: CASSRTAYEQYF

V: TRBV5-1
D: TRBD1
J: TRBJ2-5
size: few
DNA: TGCGCCAGCAGCTTGGCCCCGGGACAGCAAGAGACCCAGTACTTC
CDR3: CASSLAPGQQETQYF

V: TRBV20-1
D: .
J: TRBJ2-7
size: few
DNA: TGCAGTGCTTCGGATAGGCGGGAGCAGTACTTC
CDR3: CSASDRREQYF

V: TRBV20-1
D: .
J: TRBJ1-1
size: .
DNA: TGCAGTGCTAGCCCCCTGCACGGGGAAGCTTTCTTT
CDR3: CSASPLHGEAFF

V: TRBV25-1
D: TRBD1
J: TRBJ1-1
size: many
DNA: TGTGCCAGCAGCCTAGGGGACAGGGCCACTGAAGCTTTCTTT
CDR3: CASSLGDRATEAFF

V: TRBV15
D: TRBD1
J: TRBJ2-1
size: .
DNA: TGTGCCACCAGCAGTACAGGGGGCGCCCAGTTCTTC
CDR3: CATSSTGGAQFF